This TCR beta chain derives from a study of blood T cell repertoires in COVID-19 (dated by TCRdb to about 2020). As for the study more broadly: Samples from collaborators originated in the United States, Italy and Spain and spanned both the acute and convalescent phases of COVID-19. A freely available public database, intended as a resource for researchers studying the immune response to SARS-CoV-2, is where the repertoires were released. The prospective study material was composed of cDNA or gDNA derived from T cells, B-cell-depleted T cells, or PBMCs. The samples were drawn from two sources: the first 160 participants of the ongoing ImmuneRACE study, and 950 to 1,500 subjects contributed by 6 global collaborators. A de-identified subject ID, COVID-19 status, age in years and sex were almost always included in the sample metadata. HLA class I and class II types, where available, came from metadata supplied by the sample provider rather than from assay-based typing. Deeply sampled blood TCRbeta repertoires from subjects exposed to, actively infected with, or recovered from COVID-19 were included in the dataset.

The immunoSEQ Assay, a bias-controlled multiplex PCR, was used to amplify TCRbeta CDR3 regions from genomic DNA. From the authors' description of their analysis: The number of nucleated cells in each sample was estimated from the amplification of reference gene primers within the assay. To quantify the absolute abundance of each unique TCRbeta CDR3 rearrangement, sequence reads were collapsed and filtered. For each sample, productive Simpson clonality was calculated as the square root of Simpson's diversity index across productive rearrangements. TCRdb holds this immuneACCESS table with in-frame rearrangements only. Some clones are missing; in checked studies, unresolved V genes explain under half, and the rest has no known cause. D and trimming were read from the DNA, whereas the V and J calls and clone size are those reported in that table. The table for this sample lists a few hundred thousand clones; 85% of them were counted only once. The ten largest account for around 4.5% of the sample.

The V end loses 2 bases and the J end loses 4 bases, and a stretch of 12 bases separates them. The CDR3 runs 14 residues from the cysteine to the phenylalanine. The retained sequence is limited to the CDR3, 42 bases, with the frame set at the first base. Taken from the germline V gene, the CDR1 and CDR2 loops are SGHRS and YFSETQ. Summary of the overall study and its limitations: The amount of clinical and demographic metadata varied by source and participant and was provided uncurated.

This clone appeared a single time. Its antigen remains undetermined. One base away there is no much larger clone; base qualities are not given. Each collaborating institution followed its own protocols to collect whole blood in K2EDTA tubes. Collaborator samples were shipped for TCRbeta analysis as frozen whole blood, isolated PBMCs, or DNA extracted from either sample type. Sequencing was performed on peripheral blood. The rearranged segments are TRBV5-1 and TRBJ1-1; a tentative D match to TRBD1 spans 5 bases. The TCR originated in a woman aged 45-65 years with active or convalescent COVID-19. The DNA sequence follows: TGCGCCAGCAGCTTCGGCCCCGGGGGCACTGAAGCTTTCTTT. The encoded protein is CASSFGPGGTEAFF.